This T cell receptor beta chain was sequenced in a study of shared clonotypes between healthy human individuals. For this clone: Other DNA sequences in the sample encode the same CDR3.

The CDR3 has 14 amino acids. Germline V gene sequence: CDR1 MNHNY, CDR2 SVGAGI (reference sequence). The V end was cut by 4 bases, the J end by 1 base, with 11 bases between. Sequencing was performed with immunoSEQ multiplex PCR; in TCRdb, only in-frame clones are kept and a portion is missing. The sample yields around 940,000 clones, 60% to 85% seen once. The origin of this receptor is a man aged 18 to 30 in good health. The V call is TRBV6-6, the J call TRBJ2-7; D may be TRBD1 (6 bases). The specimen sequenced was memory CD4+ T cells sorted from blood. Sample subset: CD45RA-negative fraction. CDR3 sequence: CASSSPGTSYEQYF. The CDR3 DNA follows: TGTGCCAGCAGTTCCCCTGGGACATCCTACGAGCAGTACTTC.